Below, 3 T cell receptor beta chains from the same sample are listed, as sequenced in a study of response to subunit inactivated influenza vaccine. TCRdb passed the RT-PCR reads through MiXCR, listing each CDR3 protein once. The sample contains around 480,000 distinct CDR3 sequences, 16% of which appear only once. This material consisted of CD4+ T cells sorted from PBMCs, taken about 24 months after vaccination. These receptors were collected from a man between 50 and 69 years old who received an inactivated influenza vaccine.

This rearrangement joins TRBV7-2 to TRBJ2-3; TRBD1 matches at 8 bases. J was trimmed by 3 bases and V by 5 bases; bases with no gene match: 10. CDR3 length equals 16 residues. CDR1 and CDR2 from the germline V gene are SGHTA and FQGNSA. The CDR3 DNA reads as TGTGCCAGCAGCAAAGACTCAGGGGGCCGGACAGATACGCAGTATTTT. Translating it yields CASSKDSGGRTDTQYF.

The chain carries TRBV19 and TRBJ2-3, with 9 positions matching TRBD2. The length of the CDR3 is 15 residues. Per germline, CDR1 LNHDA and CDR2 SQIVND (reference sequence). With V trimmed by 3 bases and J by 6 bases, 7 bases remained unmatched. The CDR3 reads CASSIGLARIDTQYF. The DNA for the CDR3 is TGTGCCAGTAGTATCGGACTAGCGAGGATTGATACGCAGTATTTT. Variable domain in full (rest from reference TRBV19 and TRBJ2-3): DGGITQSPKYLFRKEGQNVTLSCEQNLNHDAMYWYRQDPGQGLRLIYYSQIVNDFQKGDIAEGYSVSREKKESFPLTVTSAQKNPTAFYLCASSIGLARIDTQYFGPGTRLTVL.

The V and J genes are TRBV3-1 and TRBJ1-1, with D tentatively TRBD1 (5 bases). The CDR3 is 13 amino acids. From germline, CDR1 is LGHDT and CDR2 YNNKEL (reference sequence). V lost 1 base and J 8 bases, leaving 11 bases between the germline ends. DNA of the CDR3: TGTGCCAGCAGCCAAGGCAGGGCGAGAGAAGCTTTCTTT. Protein product: CASSQGRAREAFF.